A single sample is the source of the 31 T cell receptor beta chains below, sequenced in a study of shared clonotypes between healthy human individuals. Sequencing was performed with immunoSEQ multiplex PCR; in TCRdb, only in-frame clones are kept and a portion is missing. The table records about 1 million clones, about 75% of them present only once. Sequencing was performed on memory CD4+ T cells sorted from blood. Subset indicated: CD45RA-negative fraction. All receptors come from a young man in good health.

CDR3 in amino acids: CASSLSYQPQHF. The CDR3 DNA is TGTGCCAGCAGCCTAAGTTACCAGCCCCAGCATTTT. The chain combines TRBV6-6 with TRBJ1-5; D gene uncertain. CDR3 length: 12 amino acids. The V and J ends lost 6 bases and 7 bases respectively, with 10 bases between them. From germline, CDR1 is MNHNY and CDR2 SVGAGI (reference sequence).

The CDR3 DNA reads TGTGCCAGCAGTCTTAGAGGGGTCCAGCAGTTCTTC. Translating it yields CASSLRGVQQFF. The chain uses TRBV28 and TRBJ2-1; the D gene could be TRBD1 or TRBD2 (5 bases each). V was pared by 5 bases and J by 11 bases, with 13 bases between. Germline V gene data show CDR1 as MDHEN and CDR2 as SYDVKM. The CDR3 spans 12 residues.

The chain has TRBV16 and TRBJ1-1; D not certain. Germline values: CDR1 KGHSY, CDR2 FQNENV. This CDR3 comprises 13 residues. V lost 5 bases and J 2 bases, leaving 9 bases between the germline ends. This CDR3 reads CASSLQQNTEAFF. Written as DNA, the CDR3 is TGTGCCAGCAGCTTACAGCAAAACACTGAAGCTTTCTTT.

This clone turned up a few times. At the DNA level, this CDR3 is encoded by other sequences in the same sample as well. The CDR3 spells CAWARQGGTEAFF. The CDR3 bases are TGTGCCTGGGCCCGACAGGGCGGTACTGAAGCTTTCTTT. The gene calls are TRBV30 and TRBJ1-1, with 7 nucleotides matching TRBD1. Germline CDR1 is GTSNPN and CDR2 is SVGIG (reference sequence). This CDR3 is built from 13 residues. The V gene end was trimmed by 5 bases and the J gene end by 5 bases; junction bases not matched to a gene: 8.

The CDR3 loop is CAWSLGSGLAGGEQFF. The DNA for the CDR3 is TGTGCCTGGAGCCTAGGATCGGGACTAGCGGGGGGTGAGCAGTTCTTC. The chain has TRBV30 and TRBJ2-1; the match to TRBD2 covers 15 bases. V gave up 3 bases and J gave up 9 bases; unmatched junction bases: 9. The CDR3 runs 16 residues. The germline V gene encodes CDR1 GTSNPN and CDR2 SVGIG (reference sequence).

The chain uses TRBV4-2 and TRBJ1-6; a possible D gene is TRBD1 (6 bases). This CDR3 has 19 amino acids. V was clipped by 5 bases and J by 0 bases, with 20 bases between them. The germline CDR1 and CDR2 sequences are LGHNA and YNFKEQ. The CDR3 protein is CASSLDQGTFSSYNSPLHF. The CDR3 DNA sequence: TGTGCCAGCAGCTTGGATCAGGGGACCTTTAGCTCCTATAATTCACCCCTCCACTTT.

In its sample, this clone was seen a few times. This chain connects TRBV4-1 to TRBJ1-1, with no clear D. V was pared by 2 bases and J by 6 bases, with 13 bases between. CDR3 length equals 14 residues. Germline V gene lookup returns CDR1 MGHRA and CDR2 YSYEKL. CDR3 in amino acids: CASSQPTGDPEAFF. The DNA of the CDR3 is TGCGCCAGCAGCCAACCCACGGGAGACCCTGAAGCTTTCTTT.

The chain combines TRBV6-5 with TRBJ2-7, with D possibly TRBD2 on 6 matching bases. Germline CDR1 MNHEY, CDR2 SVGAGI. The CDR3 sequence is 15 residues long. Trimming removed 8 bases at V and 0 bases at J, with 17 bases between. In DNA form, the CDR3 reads TGTGCCAGCGCCCGACGGGACTCGAACTCCTACGAGCAGTACTTC. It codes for CASARRDSNSYEQYF.

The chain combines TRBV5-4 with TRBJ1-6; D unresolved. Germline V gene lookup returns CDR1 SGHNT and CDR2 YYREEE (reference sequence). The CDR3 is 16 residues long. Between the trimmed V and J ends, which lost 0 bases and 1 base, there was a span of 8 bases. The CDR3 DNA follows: TGTGCCAGCAGCTTGGGGAGGGAGTCCTATAATTCACCCCTCCACTTT. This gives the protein CASSLGRESYNSPLHF.

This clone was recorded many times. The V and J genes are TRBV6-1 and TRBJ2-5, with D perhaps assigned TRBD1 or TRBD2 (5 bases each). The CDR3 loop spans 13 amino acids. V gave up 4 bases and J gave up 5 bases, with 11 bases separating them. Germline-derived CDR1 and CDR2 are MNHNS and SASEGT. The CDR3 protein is CASSVLWGETQYF. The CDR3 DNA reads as TGTGCCAGCAGTGTCCTCTGGGGGGAGACCCAGTACTTC.

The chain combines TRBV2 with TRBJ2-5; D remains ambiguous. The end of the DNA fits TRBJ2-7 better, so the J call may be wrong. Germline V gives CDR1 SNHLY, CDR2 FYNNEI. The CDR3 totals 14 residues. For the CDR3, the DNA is TGTGCCAGCAGGAATAGGCTGACTCGCCACGAGCAGTACTTC. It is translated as CASRNRLTRHEQYF.

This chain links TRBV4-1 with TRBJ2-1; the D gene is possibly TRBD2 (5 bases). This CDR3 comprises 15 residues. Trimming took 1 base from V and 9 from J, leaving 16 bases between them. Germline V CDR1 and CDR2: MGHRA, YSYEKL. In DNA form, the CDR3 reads TGCGCCAGCAGCCAAGGTGCAGTCGGAGGAGGTGAGCAGTTCTTC. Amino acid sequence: CASSQGAVGGGEQFF.

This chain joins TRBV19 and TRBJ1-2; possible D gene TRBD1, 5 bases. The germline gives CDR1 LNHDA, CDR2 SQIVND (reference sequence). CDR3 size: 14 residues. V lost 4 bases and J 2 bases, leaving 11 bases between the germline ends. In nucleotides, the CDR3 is TGTGCCAGTAGTAGCCAGGGCTTGAACTATGGCTACACCTTC. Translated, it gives CASSSQGLNYGYTF.

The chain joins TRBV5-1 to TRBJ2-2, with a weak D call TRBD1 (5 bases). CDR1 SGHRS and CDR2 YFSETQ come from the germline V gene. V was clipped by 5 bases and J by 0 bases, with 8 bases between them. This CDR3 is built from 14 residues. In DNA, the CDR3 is TGCGCCAGCAGTGAAGGGGCGAACACCGGGGAGCTGTTTTTT. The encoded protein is CASSEGANTGELFF.

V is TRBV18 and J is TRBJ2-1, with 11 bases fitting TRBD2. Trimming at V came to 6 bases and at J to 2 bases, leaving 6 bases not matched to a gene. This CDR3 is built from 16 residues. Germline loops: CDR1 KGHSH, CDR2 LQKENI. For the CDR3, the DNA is TGTGCCAGCTCCCCCGGACTAGCGGGTACCTACAATGAGCAGTTCTTC. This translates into CASSPGLAGTYNEQFF.

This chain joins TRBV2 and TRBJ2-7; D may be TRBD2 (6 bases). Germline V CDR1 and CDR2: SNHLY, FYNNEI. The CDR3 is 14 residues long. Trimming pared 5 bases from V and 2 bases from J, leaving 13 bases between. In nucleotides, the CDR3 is TGTGCCAGCAGTCCTCCGACTAGGCCCTACGAGCAGTACTTC. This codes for CASSPPTRPYEQYF.

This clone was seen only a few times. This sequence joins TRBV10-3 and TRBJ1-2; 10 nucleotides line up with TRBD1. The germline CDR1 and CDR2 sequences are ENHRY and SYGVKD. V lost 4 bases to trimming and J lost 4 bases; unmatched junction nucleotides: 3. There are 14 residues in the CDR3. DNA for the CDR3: TGTGCCATCAGTGGGGACAGGGGTGCCTATGGCTACACCTTC. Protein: CAISGDRGAYGYTF.

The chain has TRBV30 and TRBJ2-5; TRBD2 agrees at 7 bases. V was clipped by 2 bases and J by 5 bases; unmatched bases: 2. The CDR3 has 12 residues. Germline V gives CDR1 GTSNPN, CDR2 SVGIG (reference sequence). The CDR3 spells CAWSWGGETQYF. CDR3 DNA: TGTGCCTGGAGTTGGGGGGGTGAGACCCAGTACTTC. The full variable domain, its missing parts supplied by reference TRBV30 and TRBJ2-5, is SQTIHQWPATLVQPVGSPLSLECTVEGTSNPNLYWYRQAAGRGLQLLFYSVGIGQISSEVPQNLSASRPQDRQFILSSKKLLLSDSGFYLCAWSWGGETQYFGPGTRLLVL.

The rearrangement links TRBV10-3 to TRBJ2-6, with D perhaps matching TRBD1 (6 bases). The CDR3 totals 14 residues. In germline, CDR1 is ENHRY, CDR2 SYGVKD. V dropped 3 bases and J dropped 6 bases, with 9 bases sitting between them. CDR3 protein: CAISEQGEANVLTF. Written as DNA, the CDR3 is TGTGCCATCAGTGAACAGGGTGAGGCCAACGTCCTGACTTTC.

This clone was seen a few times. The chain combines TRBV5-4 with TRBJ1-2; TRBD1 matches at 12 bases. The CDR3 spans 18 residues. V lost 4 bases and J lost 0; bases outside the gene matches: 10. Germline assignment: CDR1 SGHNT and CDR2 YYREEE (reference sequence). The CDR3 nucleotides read TGTGCCAGCAGCCAGGACGGGACAGGGGGCGATTCTAACTATGGCTACACCTTC. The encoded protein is CASSQDGTGGDSNYGYTF.

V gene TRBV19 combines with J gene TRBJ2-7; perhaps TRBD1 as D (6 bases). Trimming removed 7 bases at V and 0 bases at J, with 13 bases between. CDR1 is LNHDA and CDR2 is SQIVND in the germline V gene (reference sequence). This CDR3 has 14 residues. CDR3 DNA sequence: TGTGCCAGTACTGTCGACAGGAGCTCCTACGAGCAGTACTTC. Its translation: CASTVDRSSYEQYF.

CDR3 bases: TGTGCCAGCAGCCATTCCCAAGGGAGGAATTACTTC. It encodes CASSHSQGRNYF. The J gene is TRBJ2-7, the V gene TRBV14, with a tentative D call TRBD2 (6 bases). Germline V gene data show CDR1 as SGHDN and CDR2 as FVKESK. There are 12 residues in the CDR3. V lost 3 bases and J 13 bases, leaving 16 bases between the germline ends. The variable domain in full, completed from reference TRBV14 and TRBJ2-7, reads EAGVTQFPSHSVIEKGQTVTLRCDPISGHDNLYWYRRVMGKEIKFLLHFVKESKQDESGMPNNRFLAERTGGTYSTLKVQPAELEDSGVYFCASSHSQGRNYFGPGTRLTVT.

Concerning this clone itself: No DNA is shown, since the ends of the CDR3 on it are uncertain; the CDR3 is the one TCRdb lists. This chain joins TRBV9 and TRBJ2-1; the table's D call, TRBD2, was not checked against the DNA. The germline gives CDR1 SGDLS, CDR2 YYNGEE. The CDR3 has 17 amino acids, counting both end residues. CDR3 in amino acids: CASSVGGGNSGRAQEFF.

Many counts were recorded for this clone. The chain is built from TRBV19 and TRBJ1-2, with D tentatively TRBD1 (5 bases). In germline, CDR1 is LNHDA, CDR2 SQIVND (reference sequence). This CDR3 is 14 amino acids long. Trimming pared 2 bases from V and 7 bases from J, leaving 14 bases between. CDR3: CASSITPGDRGYTF. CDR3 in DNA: TGTGCCAGTAGTATAACCCCCGGGGACCGTGGCTACACCTTC.

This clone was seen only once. The CDR3 loop is CASRETGDLGSPLHF. The CDR3 DNA reads as TGTGCCAGCAGGGAAACAGGGGATCTCGGTTCACCCCTCCACTTT. V and J are TRBV2 and TRBJ1-6, with 7 bases that match TRBD1. Germline CDR1 SNHLY, CDR2 FYNNEI. The CDR3 has 15 residues. V shed 6 bases, J shed 9 bases, and the junction held 11 bases outside the gene matches.

Here the CDR3 DNA reads TGTGCCAGCATTGGGGCTCCTTCAGCGAACACCGGGGAGCTGTTTTTT. Protein sequence: CASIGAPSANTGELFF. V and J are TRBV28 and TRBJ2-2, with a tentative D call TRBD1 (5 bases). CDR1 is MDHEN, CDR2 SYDVKM, per germline. Trimming pared 7 bases from V and 0 bases from J, leaving 15 bases between. The length of the CDR3 is 16 residues.

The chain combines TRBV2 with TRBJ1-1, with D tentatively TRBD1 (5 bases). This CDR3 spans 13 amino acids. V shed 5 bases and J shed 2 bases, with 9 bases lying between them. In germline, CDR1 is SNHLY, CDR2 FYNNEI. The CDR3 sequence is CASSFDSNTEAFF. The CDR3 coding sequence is TGTGCCAGCAGTTTCGACAGTAACACTGAAGCTTTCTTT.

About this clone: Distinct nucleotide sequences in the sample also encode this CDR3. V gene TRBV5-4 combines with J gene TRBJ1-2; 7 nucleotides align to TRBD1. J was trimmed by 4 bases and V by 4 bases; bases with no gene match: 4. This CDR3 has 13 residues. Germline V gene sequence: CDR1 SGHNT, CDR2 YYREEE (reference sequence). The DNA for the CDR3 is TGTGCCAGCAGCCCGGACAGGTCCTATGGCTACACCTTC. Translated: CASSPDRSYGYTF.

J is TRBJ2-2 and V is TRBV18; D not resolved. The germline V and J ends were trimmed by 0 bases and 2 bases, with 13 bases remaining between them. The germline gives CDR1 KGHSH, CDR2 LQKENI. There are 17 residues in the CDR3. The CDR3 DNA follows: TGTGCCAGCTCACCACCGAGTCGAAACGCTAACACCGGGGAGCTGTTTTTT. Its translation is CASSPPSRNANTGELFF.

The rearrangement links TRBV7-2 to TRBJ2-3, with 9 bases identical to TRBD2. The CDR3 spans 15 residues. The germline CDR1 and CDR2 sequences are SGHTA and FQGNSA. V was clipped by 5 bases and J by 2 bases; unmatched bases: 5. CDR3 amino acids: CASSTSGQFTDTQYF. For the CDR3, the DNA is TGTGCCAGCAGCACTAGCGGGCAATTCACAGATACGCAGTATTTT.

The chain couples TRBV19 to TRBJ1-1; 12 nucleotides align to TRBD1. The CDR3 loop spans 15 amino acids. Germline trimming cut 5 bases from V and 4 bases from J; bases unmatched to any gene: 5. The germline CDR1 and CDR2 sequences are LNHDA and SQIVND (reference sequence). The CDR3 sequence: CASSAPGQGATEAFF. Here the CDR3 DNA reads TGTGCCAGTAGTGCCCCGGGACAGGGGGCCACTGAAGCTTTCTTT. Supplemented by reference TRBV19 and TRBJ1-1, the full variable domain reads DGGITQSPKYLFRKEGQNVTLSCEQNLNHDAMYWYRQDPGQGLRLIYYSQIVNDFQKGDIAEGYSVSREKKESFPLTVTSAQKNPTAFYLCASSAPGQGATEAFFGQGTRLTVV.